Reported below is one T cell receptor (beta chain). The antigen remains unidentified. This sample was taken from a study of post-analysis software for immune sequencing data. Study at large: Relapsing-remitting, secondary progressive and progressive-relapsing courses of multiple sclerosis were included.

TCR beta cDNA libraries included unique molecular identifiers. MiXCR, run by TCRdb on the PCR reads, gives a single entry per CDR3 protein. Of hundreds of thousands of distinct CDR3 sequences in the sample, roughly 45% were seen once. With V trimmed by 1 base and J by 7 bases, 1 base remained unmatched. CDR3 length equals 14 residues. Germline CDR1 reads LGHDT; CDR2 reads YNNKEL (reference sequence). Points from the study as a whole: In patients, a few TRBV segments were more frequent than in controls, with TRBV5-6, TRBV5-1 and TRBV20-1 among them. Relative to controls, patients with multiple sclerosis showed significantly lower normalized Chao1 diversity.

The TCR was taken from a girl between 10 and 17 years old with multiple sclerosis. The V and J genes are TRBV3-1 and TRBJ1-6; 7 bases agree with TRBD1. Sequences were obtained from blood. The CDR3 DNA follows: TGTGCCAGCAGCCAAGTACAGGGGAATTCACCCCTCCACTTT. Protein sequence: CASSQVQGNSPLHF.